This T cell receptor beta chain was captured by sequencing in a study of OX40 agonist ivuxolimab in advanced cancers. The V gene's germline CDR1 is PRHDT and CDR2 FYEKMQ (reference sequence). V was cut by 5 bases and J by 8 bases, with 15 bases left in between. The CDR3 consists of 13 residues. TCRdb keeps only in-frame clones here, not all; method: immunoSEQ multiplex PCR. The table includes fewer than 200,000 clones, under 95% detected once. Here the sequenced sample was CD4+ or CD8+ T cells sorted from blood, taken in a trial of the OX40 agonist ivuxolimab. The chain combines TRBV13 with TRBJ1-2; D uncertain. This receptor was obtained from an adult with an advanced solid tumor such as melanoma, head and neck, liver or kidney cancer. The CDR3 here is CASSQSGLQGYTF. The CDR3, as DNA: TGTGCCAGCAGCCAGAGCGGTTTACAAGGCTACACCTTC.